These T cell receptor beta chains were read from a single sample in a study of shared clonotypes between healthy human individuals. TCRdb keeps only in-frame clones here, not all; method: immunoSEQ multiplex PCR. Of over a million clones in the sample, 96% were seen once. The sample taken for sequencing was naive CD4+ T cells sorted from blood. The receptors come from a man aged 25 to 40 in good health. The CDR3 runs from the conserved cysteine through the conserved F or W. The order of the fields is V gene, J gene, CDR3 protein.

V: TRBV28
J: TRBJ2-7
CDR3: CASSLVGFYEQYF

V: TRBV6-1
J: TRBJ2-2
CDR3: CASSERRQNTGELFF

V: TRBV5-1
J: TRBJ1-3
CDR3: CASSRIAGGTGNTIYF

V: TRBV27
J: TRBJ2-1
CDR3: CASSLLGRGEDNEQFF

V: TRBV2
J: TRBJ1-2
CDR3: CASRGGTGYYGYTF

V: TRBV5-1
J: TRBJ2-1
CDR3: CASSFGLAGTYNEQFF

V: TRBV7-9
J: TRBJ2-5
CDR3: CASSLLAGGETQYF

V: TRBV4-3
J: TRBJ2-7
CDR3: CASSRGDSYEQYF

V: TRBV5-4
J: TRBJ2-5
CDR3: CASSVNSGRQETQYF

V: TRBV28
J: TRBJ2-7
CDR3: CASSSGSFFYEQYF

V: TRBV11-2
J: TRBJ2-7
CDR3: CASSPRSRSQWNEQYF

V: TRBV23-1
J: TRBJ1-5
CDR3: CASRAGYSNQPQHF

V: TRBV6-6
J: TRBJ1-1
CDR3: CASRTLPGQGVVEAFF

V: TRBV7-3
J: TRBJ2-7
CDR3: CASSLSGGQYEQYF

V: TRBV10-1
J: TRBJ2-1
CDR3: CARDRAGTRFF

V: TRBV27
J: TRBJ1-5
CDR3: CASTPLGQGAGAQHF

V: TRBV11-2
J: TRBJ2-3
CDR3: CASSLDFSGSGDTQYF

V: TRBV27
J: TRBJ2-3
CDR3: CASSPVRLAGMSTDTQYF

V: TRBV28
J: TRBJ2-1
CDR3: CASSRRTYEQFF

V: TRBV10-3
J: TRBJ2-1
CDR3: CAAAAGLGTYNEQFF

V: TRBV27
J: TRBJ1-1
CDR3: CASRPTRDRGRGAFF

V: TRBV7-6
J: TRBJ2-1
CDR3: CASSLGGGNSYNEQFF

V: TRBV28
J: TRBJ1-4
CDR3: CASSSQFRDNPEKLFF

V: TRBV5-4
J: TRBJ2-7
CDR3: CASSPRESYEQYF

V: TRBV25-1
J: TRBJ2-7
CDR3: CASSPERAEQYF

V: TRBV4-3
J: TRBJ2-1
CDR3: CASSQEIPLAGEQFF

V: TRBV27
J: TRBJ2-5
CDR3: CASSLAGLGETQYF

V: TRBV27
J: TRBJ2-1
CDR3: CASSFGQGGNNEQFF

V: TRBV28
J: TRBJ1-1
CDR3: CASSLTLIRTGGSDTEAFF

V: TRBV27
J: TRBJ2-5
CDR3: CASSSSGVGGTQYF

V: TRBV28
J: TRBJ2-7
CDR3: CASTPGAARHEQYF

V: TRBV6-1
J: TRBJ1-5
CDR3: CAGRQGSKPQHF

V: TRBV5-1
J: TRBJ2-2
CDR3: CASSLLRGTGELFF

V: TRBV7-9
J: TRBJ2-2
CDR3: CASSLVFGPAGELFF

V: TRBV18
J: TRBJ2-1
CDR3: CASSPPLAVARGEQFF

V: TRBV6-6
J: TRBJ1-3
CDR3: CASSPGTAGNTIYF